This TCR beta chain is drawn from a study of cytomegalovirus exposure and HLA in healthy donors. A word on this clone: Its cognate antigen is unknown.

Amplification used 60 Vbeta primers and 13 Jbeta primers. Repertoires were generated with immunoSEQ multiplex PCR, while TCRdb's copy carries only in-frame clones and drops some. Seen here are roughly 88,000 clones, roughly 63% observed once, and the top ten hold roughly 2.8%. Study-wide results and limits: As was reported, the classifier diagnosed cytomegalovirus status with high specificity and sensitivity. The study reported that TCR beta sequences accurately predicted HLA-A and HLA-B alleles in most subjects. Association of a missense DCLRE1C variant with TCR beta V- and J-gene trimming was reported in a later analysis.

The TCR sequence derives from a man aged 45-65 years in good health and CMV-seronegative. The sample consisted of PBMCs.

The DNA for the CDR3 is TGTGCCAGCTCACCGCTTTTCGGGAACACTGAAGCTTTCTTT. Its protein product is CASSPLFGNTEAFF. This chain uses TRBV18 with TRBJ1-1; D unclear. The ends were cut back, 3 bases at V and 1 base at J, with 9 bases in the middle. The CDR3 covers 14 residues. In germline, CDR1 is KGHSH, CDR2 LQKENI.